This TCR beta chain emerged from a study of beta chain features in type 1 diabetes. Background on the study: On cell yields, gender and age, patients and healthy donors were similar. Study-wide findings and caveats: cDNA-based sequencing might over-represent cells highly expressing TCR.

The sample holds a few counts of this clone. As yet, its antigen is unknown. Every bit of the isolated RNA underwent reverse transcription, so sequencing read expressed TCRB transcripts. Sequenced naive, central memory and regulatory T cell samples produced an average of roughly 3.9 million reads. Produced via immunoSEQ multiplex PCR; TCRdb's table is partial and in-frame only. The sample has roughly 150,000 clones, approximately 9.9% seen once. In germline, CDR1 is SQVTM, CDR2 ANQGSEA. The CDR3 runs to 12 residues. V lost 6 bases to trimming and J lost 5 bases, with 13 bases between them. Sequences were obtained from central memory CD4+ T cells from blood. This TCR came from a woman aged 18-29 years in good health. V usage is TRBV29-1 and J usage is TRBJ1-2, with D tentatively TRBD1 (6 bases). Here the CDR3 DNA reads TGCAGCGTGGGGGCAGGGGATTATGGCTACACCTTC. Translation: CSVGAGDYGYTF.